Each of the 14 T cell receptor beta chains below was sequenced from the same sample in a study of shared clonotypes between healthy human individuals. Assay used: immunoSEQ multiplex PCR; TCRdb lists only in-frame clones, some missing. The sample lists 2 million to 2.5 million clones, approximately 96% occurring once. The sequenced material came from naive CD4+ T cells sorted from blood. The subset denotes: CD45RA+ positively selected. The receptor set was obtained from a man between 18 and 29 years old in good health.

J is TRBJ2-5 and V is TRBV11-2; D is unresolved. V gave up 4 bases and J gave up 1 base, with 16 bases separating them. The length of the CDR3 is 16 residues. Germline V lookup: CDR1 SGHAT, CDR2 FQNNGV. The CDR3, as DNA: TGTGCCAGCAGCTCCGGACGATCCTGGGGCCAAGAGACCCAGTACTTC. Translated, it gives CASSSGRSWGQETQYF.

J is TRBJ2-2 and V is TRBV18; 10 positions agree with TRBD1. The CDR3 is made up of 17 amino acids. V lost 0 bases, J lost 3 bases, and 4 bases stayed unmatched. Germline V gene data show CDR1 as KGHSH and CDR2 as LQKENI. The CDR3 sequence is CASSPPTGGVDTGELFF. Written as DNA, the CDR3 is TGTGCCAGCTCACCACCGACAGGGGGCGTCGACACCGGGGAGCTGTTTTTT.

V gene TRBV6-5 combines with J gene TRBJ2-7; 8 bases are a match to TRBD2. The CDR3 has 14 residues. CDR1 is MNHEY, CDR2 SVGAGI, per germline. The ends lost 8 bases at V and 4 bases at J; junction bases unmatched: 10. The CDR3, as DNA: TGTGCCAGCGCCTTGTCAGCGGGAGCGTACGAGCAGTACTTC. This codes for CASALSAGAYEQYF.

As regards this clone: At the DNA level, this CDR3 is encoded by other sequences in the same sample as well. The rearrangement links TRBV10-2 to TRBJ2-7, with D maybe TRBD2 (5 bases). The ends were cut back, 6 bases at V and 3 bases at J, with 9 bases in the middle. The CDR3 spans 12 residues. Germline V gene sequence: CDR1 WSHSY, CDR2 SAAADI. CDR3 DNA: TGCGCCAGCAGCGAGGGCGGCTACGAGCAGTACTTC. It yields the protein CASSEGGYEQYF.

This clone came up once. A read error may produce the germline difference seen at one junction end. This chain connects TRBV7-9 to TRBJ2-4; 12 nucleotides agree with TRBD1. The CDR3 loop spans 15 amino acids. Germline loops: CDR1 SEHNR, CDR2 FQNEAQ (reference sequence). The CDR3: CASSSGQGATNIQYF. The CDR3 nucleotides are TGTGCCAGCAGCTCGGGACAGGGGGCCACAAACATTCAGTACTTC.

This chain uses TRBV29-1 with TRBJ1-1, with D possibly matching TRBD1 (5 bases). Germline V gives CDR1 SQVTM, CDR2 ANQGSEA. The ends were cut back, 7 bases at V and 1 base at J, with 7 bases in the middle. This CDR3 is 11 amino acids long. CDR3 sequence reads: CSGRENTEAFF. The CDR3 nucleotides read TGCAGCGGCAGGGAGAACACTGAAGCTTTCTTT.

The chain employs TRBV30 and TRBJ1-1; D ambiguous. CDR1 and CDR2 from the germline V gene are GTSNPN and SVGIG (reference sequence). CDR3 length: 16 amino acids. V lost 2 bases, J lost 4 bases, and 20 bases lay in between. The CDR3 nucleotides are TGTGCCTGGAGTAAAACCACCGGGTCCAAGGGCACTGAAGCTTTCTTT. Translated, it gives CAWSKTTGSKGTEAFF.

The V call is TRBV7-8, the J call TRBJ1-5, with 10 nucleotides matching TRBD1. The germline V gene encodes CDR1 SGHVS and CDR2 FQNEAQ. This CDR3 has 16 amino acids. J lost 2 bases, V lost 5 bases, and 6 bases had no gene match. The CDR3 protein is CASSLDRGLGNQPQHF. CDR3 DNA: TGTGCCAGCAGCCTGGACAGGGGGTTGGGCAATCAGCCCCAGCATTTT.

The chain carries TRBV20-1 and TRBJ2-2; D uncertain. With 7 bases removed from V and 5 bases from J, the gap between germline ends came to 8 bases. Germline V lookup: CDR1 DFQATT, CDR2 SNEGSKA (reference sequence). This CDR3 is 11 amino acids long. The CDR3 nucleotides are TGCAGTGTACTGGGGACCGGGGAGCTGTTTTTT. Amino acids: CSVLGTGELFF.

This clone showed up just a few times. V and J are TRBV6-5 and TRBJ1-6, with D unresolved. This CDR3 region has 14 residues. V was pared by 6 bases and J by 9 bases, with 15 bases between. The V gene's germline CDR1 is MNHEY and CDR2 SVGAGI. In DNA, the CDR3 is TGTGCCAGCAGCCCCCGGATCCCTATTTCACCCCTCCACTTT. It specifies CASSPRIPISPLHF.

The V and J genes are TRBV4-1 and TRBJ2-7; 8 bases fit TRBD1. The CDR3 runs 16 residues. Germline V gene lookup returns CDR1 MGHRA and CDR2 YSYEKL. The V and J ends lost 4 bases and 5 bases, in that order; junction bases with no gene match: 13. The CDR3 region is CASSRLPTGVLHEQYF. The CDR3, as DNA: TGCGCCAGCAGCCGTCTTCCGACAGGGGTTCTCCACGAGCAGTACTTC.

The chain joins TRBV6-5 to TRBJ2-3; D tentatively reads TRBD1 or TRBD2 (6 bases each). Per germline, CDR1 MNHEY and CDR2 SVGAGI. This CDR3 has 14 residues. The V end was cut by 4 bases, the J end by 5 bases, with 13 bases between. CDR3 residues: CASSLARGGDTQYF. The CDR3 DNA is TGTGCCAGCAGTTTGGCCAGGGGAGGAGATACGCAGTATTTT.

This chain links TRBV4-1 with TRBJ1-4; 7 nucleotides align to TRBD1. V lost 1 base and J lost 8; bases outside the gene matches: 10. CDR1 is MGHRA, CDR2 YSYEKL, per germline. This CDR3 is 16 amino acids long. This chain's CDR3 is CASSQARVTGNEKLFF. As DNA, the CDR3 is TGCGCCAGCAGCCAAGCGAGGGTGACAGGGAACGAAAAACTGTTTTTT.

The chain uses TRBV19 and TRBJ2-7, with D uncertain. The CDR3 is 13 amino acids. Trimming removed 6 bases at V and 3 bases at J, with 12 bases between. Germline CDR1 and CDR2: LNHDA and SQIVND (reference sequence). CDR3 residues: CASSPDTFYEQYF. The CDR3 DNA is TGTGCCAGTAGCCCCGACACCTTCTACGAGCAGTACTTC.